This record covers a single TCR beta chain. What it recognizes is unknown. This entry is derived from a study of brain T cells in children with intractable seizures. General observations from the study: Pre- and post-surgery blood differed in depth, so pre-surgery absences may be undersampling.

Repertoires were generated with immunoSEQ multiplex PCR, while TCRdb's copy carries only in-frame clones and drops some. The repertoire holds about 76,000 clones, with just over 90% as singletons. The germline gives CDR1 MGHRA, CDR2 YSYEKL. This CDR3 has 21 residues. Trimming pared 4 bases from V and 0 bases from J, leaving 30 bases between. Surgery cases with the highest brain T cell transcript signatures were chosen for sequencing. Pre-surgery treatment included at least one anti-epileptic drug. This chain uses TRBV4-1 with TRBJ1-1; possible D gene TRBD1, 5 bases. The sequence came from a boy under two years old with tuberous sclerosis and intractable seizures. Material: peripheral blood, obtained at surgery. CDR3 nucleotide sequence: TGCGCCAGCAGCCTAAGGAGGGCCAGGGATAACTTCCCCACCATGAACACTGAAGCTTTCTTT. Amino acid sequence: CASSLRRARDNFPTMNTEAFF.